This entry describes one T cell receptor (beta chain). What it recognizes is unknown. Profiled with immunoSEQ multiplex PCR; TCRdb holds only in-frame clones, not every one. In the table there are around 260,000 clones, 85% to 95% of which are singletons. This record belongs to a study of T cell responses to AZD1222 COVID-19 vaccine. Study results and caveats: Females outnumbered males among donors, who were mostly white British; clonal diversity was possibly underestimated. Baseline antibody screening turned up just six seropositive AZD1222 recipients. Dominant CD4 TCR responses targeted spike regions 160-218 and 743-854.

The V end lost 2 bases, the J end lost 2 bases, and 7 bases lay between the germline ends. The CDR3 has 14 amino acids. Germline V lookup: CDR1 KGHSH, CDR2 LQKENI. The V call is TRBV18, the J call TRBJ1-5; D not certain. This TCR came from an adult in good health. Sequenced material: peripheral blood, taken on day 0 of AZD1222 vaccination. The CDR3 region is CASSPGVGNQPQHF. The CDR3 DNA is TGTGCCAGCTCACCAGGGGTGGGCAATCAGCCCCAGCATTTT.